The 24 T cell receptor beta chains below come from one sample, sequenced in a study of T cell repertoires in cytomegalovirus infection (dated by TCRdb to the late 2010s). The label giving this sample's treatment or condition can be read as: in vitro stimulation with specific CMV peptide epitopes to enrich CMV-specific T cells. What these receptors recognize is not known. Instrument on record: Illumina HiSeq 1500. TCRdb trimmed public reads at Q25 via fastp, called clones via MiXCR and kept in-frame beta chains. Rows matching on CDR3 protein sequence are summarized as one entry with the most common DNA and genes. Counted in this sample were 450,000 to 600,000 distinct CDR3 sequences; around 35% of them appeared once. The ten largest clones add up to roughly 15% of the sample. Material: cultured PBMCs, obtained from culture after CMV antigen stimulation. The source is a human donor in good health (CMV status not recorded). Some clones in this sample may be carry-over from other donors' samples.

V usage is TRBV19 and J usage is TRBJ2-6; D call uncertain. The CDR3 is 13 amino acids. V dropped 8 bases and J dropped 11 bases, with 16 bases sitting between them. Germline V gives CDR1 LNHDA, CDR2 SQIVND (reference sequence). CDR3 nucleotides: TGTGCCAGTGCCAGGAGACCATTTGACGTCCTGACTTTC. Its protein product is CASARRPFDVLTF.

CDR3 coding DNA: TGTGCCAGCTCACGCGAGATGGGGGCCTCTGGAAACACCATATATTTT. Amino acids: CASSREMGASGNTIYF. The V and J genes are TRBV18 and TRBJ1-3, with D maybe TRBD1 (6 bases). The germline V and J ends were trimmed by 4 bases and 0 bases, with 13 bases remaining between them. CDR1 and CDR2 (germline): KGHSH, LQKENI. This CDR3 contains 16 residues.

This chain links TRBV6-6 with TRBJ2-2; a possible D gene is TRBD1 (5 bases). The V end was cut by 11 bases, the J end by 6 bases, with 10 bases between. Germline V gene data show CDR1 as MNHNY and CDR2 as SVGAGI (reference sequence). The CDR3 has 11 residues. The CDR3 here is CAVQGAGELFF. Written as DNA, the CDR3 is TGTGCCGTTCAGGGTGCCGGGGAGCTGTTTTTT.

V and J are TRBV5-4 and TRBJ1-1; D may be TRBD1 (5 bases). From germline, CDR1 is SGHNT and CDR2 YYREEE (reference sequence). Trimming took off 4 bases at V and 1 base at J, with 14 bases between the two ends. The CDR3 is 15 amino acids. Here the CDR3 DNA reads TGTGCCAGCAGCCCCGGTCCAGGGACGAACACTGAAGCTTTCTTT. Amino acid sequence: CASSPGPGTNTEAFF.

This clonotype has just a few counts. The chain links TRBV7-9 to TRBJ2-7, with D perhaps matching TRBD1 or TRBD2 (5 bases each). Germline CDR1 reads SEHNR; CDR2 reads FQNEAQ (reference sequence). V was shortened by 5 bases and J by 7 bases, with 15 bases between the two germline ends. CDR3 length: 13 residues. The CDR3 DNA reads TGTGCCAGCAGCCTTAACGGGGCCAAAGAGCAGTACGTC. It specifies CASSLNGAKEQYV.

This clonotype turned up a few times. V gene TRBV13 combines with J gene TRBJ2-1; the D call may be TRBD1 or TRBD2 (5 bases each). The CDR3 has 14 residues. V lost 6 bases and J lost 1, with 10 bases in between. Germline values: CDR1 PRHDT, CDR2 FYEKMQ (reference sequence). CDR3 nucleotide sequence: TGTGCCAGCAGAGAGGGGCCGTCCTACAATGAGCAGTTCTTC. Encoded protein: CASREGPSYNEQFF. Full variable domain (rest looked up from reference TRBV13 and TRBJ2-1): AAGVIQSPRHLIKEKRETATLKCYPIPRHDTVYWYQQGPGQDPQFLISFYEKMQSDKGSIPDRFSAQQFSDYHSELNMSSLELGDSALYFCASREGPSYNEQFFGPGTRLTVL.

Ten or more counts support this clonotype. This rearrangement joins TRBV7-2 to TRBJ2-4, with 7 bases lining up with TRBD2. The CDR3 spans 14 residues. Trimming at V came to 0 bases and at J to 6 bases, leaving 2 bases not matched to a gene. CDR1 is SGHTA, CDR2 FQGNSA, per germline. CDR3 sequence reads: CASSLATGGNIQYF. CDR3 DNA: TGTGCCAGCAGCTTAGCGACGGGGGGAAACATTCAGTACTTC.

This clonotype was found many times. The V and J genes are TRBV7-2 and TRBJ1-5, with 7 bases that match TRBD1. The J segment lost 2 bases and the V segment lost 5 bases, leaving 3 bases of the junction unmatched. The CDR3 has 14 residues. The germline gives CDR1 SGHTA, CDR2 FQGNSA. CDR3 loop: CASSPDRGNQPQHF. The DNA of the CDR3 is TGTGCCAGCAGCCCCGACAGGGGCAATCAGCCCCAGCATTTT.

The V call is TRBV12-3 or TRBV12-4, the J call TRBJ2-5; 8 bases fit TRBD2. CDR3 length: 14 residues. V lost 2 bases and J lost 5; bases outside the gene matches: 4. DNA of the CDR3: TGTGCCAGCAGTTTAAGCGGGAGCGGGGAGACCCAGTACTTC. Its translation is CASSLSGSGETQYF.

This clonotype came up many times. The J gene is TRBJ2-1, the V gene TRBV27; TRBD2 matches at 9 bases. The V and J ends lost 6 bases and 10 bases, in that order; junction bases with no gene match: 7. The CDR3 covers 13 residues. CDR1 MNHEY and CDR2 SMNVEV come from the germline V gene (reference sequence). CDR3 coding DNA: TGTGCCAGCAGACCGGGACTAGCAGTGGAGCAGTTCTTC. It specifies CASRPGLAVEQFF.

The rearrangement links TRBV6-5 to TRBJ2-2; 10 bases line up with TRBD1. Germline assignment: CDR1 MNHEY and CDR2 SVGAGI. V lost 2 bases and J lost 5; bases outside the gene matches: 8. The length of the CDR3 is 17 residues. DNA of the CDR3: TGTGCCAGCAGTTACAGCTTGGGACAGGGGACTACCGGGGAGCTGTTTTTT. Translating gives CASSYSLGQGTTGELFF.

This chain connects TRBV25-1 to TRBJ1-5; possible D gene TRBD1, 5 bases. The CDR3 is 17 amino acids. V gave up 4 bases and J gave up 0 bases, with 16 bases separating them. CDR1 MGHDK and CDR2 SYGVNS come from the germline V gene. DNA of the CDR3: TGTGCCAGCAGTGGGGGGACGGGGATTCTTAGCAATCAGCCCCAGCATTTT. It is translated as CASSGGTGILSNQPQHF. Filled out from reference TRBV25-1 and TRBJ1-5, the complete variable domain reads EADIYQTPRYLVIGTGKKITLECSQTMGHDKMYWYQQDPGMELHLIHYSYGVNSTEKGDLSSESTVSRIRTEHFPLTLESARPSHTSQYLCASSGGTGILSNQPQHFGDGTRLSIL.

The chain carries TRBV2 and TRBJ2-1, with D tentatively TRBD1 (5 bases). The germline gives CDR1 SNHLY, CDR2 FYNNEI. With 2 bases removed from V and 8 bases from J, the gap between germline ends came to 22 bases. There are 17 residues in the CDR3. CDR3 in amino acids: CASSEMGRQLKGHEQFF. The CDR3 coding sequence is TGTGCCAGCAGTGAAATGGGGCGTCAACTGAAGGGTCATGAGCAGTTCTTC.

The chain links TRBV23-1 to TRBJ2-7; tentative D call: TRBD2 (5 bases). TRBV23-1 is identified as an open reading frame with a role that is uncertain. The V end lost 10 bases, the J end lost 6 bases, and 13 bases lay between the germline ends. The CDR3 consists of 11 residues. As DNA, the CDR3 is TGCGCCAACTCGGGGAACGGCGAGCAGTACTTC. It encodes CANSGNGEQYF.

The chain is built from TRBV9 and TRBJ2-7, with unresolved D. Per the germline V gene, CDR1 is SGDLS and CDR2 is YYNGEE. Deletions cut 0 bases from V and 2 bases from J, with 9 bases between. CDR3 size: 14 residues. As DNA, the CDR3 is TGTGCCAGCAGCGTAGGGGCGGAGACCTACGAGCAGTACTTC. Amino acid sequence: CASSVGAETYEQYF.

The chain recombines TRBV6-2 or TRBV6-3 with TRBJ2-5; no definite D call. Germline lookup yields CDR1 MNHEY and CDR2 SVGEGT. V was pared by 7 bases and J by 2 bases, with 11 bases between. This CDR3 contains 13 residues. The CDR3 is CASTSDWQETQYF. The CDR3 coding sequence is TGTGCCAGCACCTCCGACTGGCAAGAGACCCAGTACTTC.

This chain links TRBV4-3 with TRBJ1-1; no firm D call. Looked up from germline, CDR1 is LGHNA and CDR2 is YSLEER. This CDR3 region has 16 residues. Trimming took off 4 bases at V and 0 bases at J, with 15 bases between the two ends. In DNA, the CDR3 is TGCGCCAGCAGCCCCACATCGGGCAGTTTGAACACTGAAGCTTTCTTT. Protein product: CASSPTSGSLNTEAFF.

This clonotype came up a few times. J is TRBJ2-7 and V is TRBV7-2, with 7 bases that match TRBD1. The trim removed 4 bases at V and 2 bases at J, leaving 8 bases unmatched. The length of the CDR3 is 15 residues. Germline CDR1 SGHTA, CDR2 FQGNSA. The CDR3 nucleotides read TGTGCCAGCAGCTCTAGGACAGGAATTCCCTACGAGCAGTACGTC. Translated: CASSSRTGIPYEQYV.

The V gene is TRBV6-8, the J gene TRBJ2-3, with 8 nucleotides matching TRBD2. The CDR3 length is 16 residues. Germline V CDR1 and CDR2: MNHGY, SAAAGT. The trim removed 6 bases at V and 4 bases at J, leaving 12 bases unmatched. This CDR3 is CASRTKAGAVADTQYF. In DNA, the CDR3 is TGTGCCAGCAGGACCAAAGCGGGAGCGGTGGCAGATACGCAGTATTTT.

The chain links TRBV20-1 to TRBJ2-1; 8 bases align to TRBD2. From germline, CDR1 is DFQATT and CDR2 SNEGSKA (reference sequence). The CDR3 contains 14 residues. The trim removed 1 base at V and 7 bases at J, leaving 6 bases unmatched. The CDR3 DNA is TGCAGTGCTAGAGTCTTACTAGCGGAGAATGAGCAGTTCTTC. Translating it yields CSARVLLAENEQFF.

This clonotype was recorded at least ten times. The V gene is TRBV7-2, the J gene TRBJ2-3; 15 nucleotides align to TRBD2. CDR1 and CDR2 (germline): SGHTA, FQGNSA. V shed 1 base and J 3 bases; nucleotides not matched to a gene: 14. This CDR3 is 21 amino acids long. As DNA, the CDR3 is TGTGCCAGCAGCTTAGTCTTCGGTGGACTAGCGGGAGGGCCGGGGACAGATACGCAGTATTTT. Protein product: CASSLVFGGLAGGPGTDTQYF.

This chain links TRBV7-2 with TRBJ2-1; D is possibly TRBD1 (6 bases). Trimming shortened V by 5 bases and J by 4 bases, and 15 bases separated the two germline ends. Germline-derived CDR1 and CDR2 are SGHTA and FQGNSA. The CDR3 covers 15 residues. The CDR3 nucleotides read TGTGCCAGCAGCAGGATATCCGGGACATACAATGAGCAGTTCTTC. It encodes CASSRISGTYNEQFF.

V and J are TRBV19 and TRBJ2-7, with TRBD2 as a possible D gene (5 bases). The CDR3 sequence is 12 residues long. V was cut by 8 bases and J by 2 bases, with 10 bases left in between. Germline V gene data show CDR1 as LNHDA and CDR2 as SQIVND (reference sequence). The CDR3, as DNA: TGTGCCAGTGGAAAGGGAGCCTACGAGCAGTACTTC. Translation: CASGKGAYEQYF.

This chain uses TRBV6-2 or TRBV6-3 with TRBJ2-1; 7 bases agree with TRBD2. CDR1 is MNHEY, CDR2 SVGEGT, per germline. V lost 4 bases and J lost 0; bases outside the gene matches: 12. The CDR3 runs 18 residues. This CDR3 is CASSFPIAGVSSYNEQFF. The CDR3 DNA is TGTGCCAGCAGTTTCCCAATTGCGGGGGTGAGCTCCTACAATGAGCAGTTCTTC.